This T cell receptor beta chain was found in a study of T cell clonality in common variable immunodeficiency. The assay was immunoSEQ multiplex PCR, and TCRdb's table has in-frame clones only and misses some. Listed for the sample are some 42,000 clones, none seen a single time. This clone was observed at least ten times. The observed sequence ends 3 residues before the CDR3 terminus, with the missing tail filled in from the germline J gene. Germline values: CDR1 DFQATT, CDR2 SNEGSKA (reference sequence). This CDR3 region has 14 residues. V was cut by 3 bases and J by 7 bases, with 16 bases left in between.

This sequence originates from a person aged 18 to 70 in good health. The chain employs TRBV20-1 and TRBJ2-1; D perhaps matches TRBD2 (5 bases). Sequencing used peripheral blood mononuclear cells. CDR3 DNA, as far as it was read: TGCAGTGCTAGTTTCGGGCTAGCACTGAATGAG. It yields the protein CSASFGLALNE. From start to end, the CDR3 is CSASFGLALNEQFF.